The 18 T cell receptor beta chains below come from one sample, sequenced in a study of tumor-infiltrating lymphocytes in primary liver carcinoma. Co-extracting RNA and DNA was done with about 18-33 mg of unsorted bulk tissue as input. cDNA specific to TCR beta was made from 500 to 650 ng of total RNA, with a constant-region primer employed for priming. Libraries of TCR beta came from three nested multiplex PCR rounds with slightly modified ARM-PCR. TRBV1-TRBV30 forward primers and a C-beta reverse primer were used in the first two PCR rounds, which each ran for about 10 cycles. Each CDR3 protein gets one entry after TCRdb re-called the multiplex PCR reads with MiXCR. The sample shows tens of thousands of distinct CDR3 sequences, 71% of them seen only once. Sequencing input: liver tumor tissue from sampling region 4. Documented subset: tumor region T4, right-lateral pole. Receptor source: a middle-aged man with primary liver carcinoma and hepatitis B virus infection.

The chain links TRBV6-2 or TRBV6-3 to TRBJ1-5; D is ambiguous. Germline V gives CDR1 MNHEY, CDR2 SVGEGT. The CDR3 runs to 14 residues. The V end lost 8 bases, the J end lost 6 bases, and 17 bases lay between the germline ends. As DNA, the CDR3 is TGTGCCAGCGGTGCCCGACGGAGAGGTCAGCCCCAGCATTTT. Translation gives CASGARRRGQPQHF.

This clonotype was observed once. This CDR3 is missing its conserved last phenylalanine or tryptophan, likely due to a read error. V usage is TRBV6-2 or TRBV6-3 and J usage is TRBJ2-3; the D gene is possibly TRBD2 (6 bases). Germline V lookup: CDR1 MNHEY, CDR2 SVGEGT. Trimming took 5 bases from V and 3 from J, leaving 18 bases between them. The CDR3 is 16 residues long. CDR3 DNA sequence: TGTGCCAGCAGTCAACTAACGGGAGTGGAAACAGATACGCAGTATTCT. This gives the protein CASSQLTGVETDTQYS.

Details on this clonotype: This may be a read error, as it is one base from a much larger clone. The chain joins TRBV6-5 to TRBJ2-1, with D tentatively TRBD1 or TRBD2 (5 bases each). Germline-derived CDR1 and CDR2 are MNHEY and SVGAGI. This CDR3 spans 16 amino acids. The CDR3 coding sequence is TGTGCCAGCAGTCTGGGGACCAGCGGCTCCTACAATGGGCAGTTCTTC. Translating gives CASSLGTSGSYNGQFF.

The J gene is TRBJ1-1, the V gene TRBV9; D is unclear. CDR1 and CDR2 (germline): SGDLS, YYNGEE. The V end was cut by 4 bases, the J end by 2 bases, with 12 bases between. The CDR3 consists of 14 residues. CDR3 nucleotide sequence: TGTGCCAGCAGCATAGTGTTGGGAAACACTGAAGCTTTCTTT. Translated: CASSIVLGNTEAFF. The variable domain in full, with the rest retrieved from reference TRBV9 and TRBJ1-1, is DSGVTQTPKHLITATGQRVTLRCSPRSGDLSVYWYQQSLDQGLQFLIQYYNGEERAKGNILERFSAQQFPDLHSELNLSSLELGDSALYFCASSIVLGNTEAFFGQGTRLTVV.

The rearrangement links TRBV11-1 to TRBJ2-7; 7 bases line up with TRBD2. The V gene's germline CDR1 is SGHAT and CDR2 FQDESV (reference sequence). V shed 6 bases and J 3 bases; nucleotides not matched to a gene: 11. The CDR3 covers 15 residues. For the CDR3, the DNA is TGTGCCAGCAGTTACGGACACGGGGAGGGCTACGAGCAGTACTTC. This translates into CASSYGHGEGYEQYF.

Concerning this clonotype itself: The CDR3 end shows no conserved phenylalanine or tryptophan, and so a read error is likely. The CDR3 sequence is CASSPGTRPETQYS. In nucleotides, the CDR3 is TGTGCCAGCAGTCCCGGGACTAGGCCAGAAACGCAGTATTCT. This chain connects TRBV12-3 or TRBV12-4 to TRBJ2-3, with 8 nucleotides matching TRBD2. The CDR3 has 14 amino acids.

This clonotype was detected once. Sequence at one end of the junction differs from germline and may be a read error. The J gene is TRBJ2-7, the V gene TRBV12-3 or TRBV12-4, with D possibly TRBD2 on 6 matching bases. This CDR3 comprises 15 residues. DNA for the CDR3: TGTGCCAGCAGGCCCGGGACTGGAAGCTCCTACGGGCAGTACTTC. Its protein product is CASRPGTGSSYGQYF.

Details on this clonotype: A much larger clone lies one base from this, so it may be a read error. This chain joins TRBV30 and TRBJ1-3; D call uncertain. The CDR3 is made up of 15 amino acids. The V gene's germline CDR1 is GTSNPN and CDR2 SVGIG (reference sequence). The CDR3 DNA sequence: TGTGCCTGGAGTTCTTGGGGAGGCTCTGGAAACACCATATGTTTT. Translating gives CAWSSWGGSGNTICF.

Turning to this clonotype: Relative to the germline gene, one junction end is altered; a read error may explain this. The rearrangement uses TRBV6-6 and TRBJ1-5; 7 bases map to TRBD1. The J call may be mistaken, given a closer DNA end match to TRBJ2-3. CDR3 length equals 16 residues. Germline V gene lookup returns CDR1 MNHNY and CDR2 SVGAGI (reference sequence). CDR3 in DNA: TGTACCAGCAAGACGGGGACAGTCGATAGCAATCAGCCCCAGTATTTT. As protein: CTSKTGTVDSNQPQYF.

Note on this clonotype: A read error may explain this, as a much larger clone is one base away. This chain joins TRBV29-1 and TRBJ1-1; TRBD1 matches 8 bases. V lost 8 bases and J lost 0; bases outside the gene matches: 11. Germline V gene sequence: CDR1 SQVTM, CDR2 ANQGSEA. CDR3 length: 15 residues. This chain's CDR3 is CSIAGGRGMNTEAFF. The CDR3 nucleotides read TGCAGCATTGCAGGGGGCCGGGGGATGAACACTGAAGCTTTCTTT.

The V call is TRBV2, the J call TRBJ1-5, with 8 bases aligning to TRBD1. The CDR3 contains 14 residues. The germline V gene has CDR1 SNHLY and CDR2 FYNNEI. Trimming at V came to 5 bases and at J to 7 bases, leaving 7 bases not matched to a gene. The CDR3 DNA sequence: TGTGCCAGCAGTATTGGACAGGGCGGACAGCCCCAGCATTTT. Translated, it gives CASSIGQGGQPQHF.

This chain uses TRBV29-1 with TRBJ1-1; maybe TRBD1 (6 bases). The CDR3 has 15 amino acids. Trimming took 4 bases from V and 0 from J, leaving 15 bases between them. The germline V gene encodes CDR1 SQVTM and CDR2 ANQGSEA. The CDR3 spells CSVAGAWDMNTEAFF. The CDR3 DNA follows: TGCAGCGTTGCCGGGGCCTGGGACATGAACACTGAAGCTTTCTTT.

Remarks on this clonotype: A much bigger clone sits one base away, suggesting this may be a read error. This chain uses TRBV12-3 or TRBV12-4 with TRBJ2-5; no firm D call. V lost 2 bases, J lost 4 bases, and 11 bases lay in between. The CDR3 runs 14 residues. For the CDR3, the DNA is TGTGCCAGCAGTTTAACTACAGACCTAGAGACCCAGTACTTC. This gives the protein CASSLTTDLETQYF.

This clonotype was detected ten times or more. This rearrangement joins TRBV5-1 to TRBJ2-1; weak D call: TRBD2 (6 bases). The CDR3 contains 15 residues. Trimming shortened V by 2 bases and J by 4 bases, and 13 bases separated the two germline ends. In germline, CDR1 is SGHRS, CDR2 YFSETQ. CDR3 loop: CASSFQGGVYNEQFF. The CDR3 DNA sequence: TGCGCCAGCAGCTTCCAGGGCGGGGTATACAATGAGCAGTTCTTC.

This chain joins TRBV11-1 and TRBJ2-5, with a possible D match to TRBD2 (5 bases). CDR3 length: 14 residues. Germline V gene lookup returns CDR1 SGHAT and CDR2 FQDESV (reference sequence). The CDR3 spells CSNSGRVEVETQYF. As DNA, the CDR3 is TGTTCCAACAGTGGACGGGTGGAGGTGGAGACCCAGTACTTC.

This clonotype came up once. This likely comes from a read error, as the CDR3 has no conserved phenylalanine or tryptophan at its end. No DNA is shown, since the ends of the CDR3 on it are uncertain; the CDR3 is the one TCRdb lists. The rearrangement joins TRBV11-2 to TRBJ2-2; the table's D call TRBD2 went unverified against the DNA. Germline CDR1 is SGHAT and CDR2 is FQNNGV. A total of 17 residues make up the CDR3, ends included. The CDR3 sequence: CVSSLALGGANTGELLI.

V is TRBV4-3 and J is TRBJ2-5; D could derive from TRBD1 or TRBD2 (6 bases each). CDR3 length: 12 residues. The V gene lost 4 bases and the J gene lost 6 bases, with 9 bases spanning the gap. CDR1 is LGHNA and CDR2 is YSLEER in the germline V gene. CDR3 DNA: TGCGCCAGCAGCCTGGGGGGCCAGACCCAGTACTTC. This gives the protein CASSLGGQTQYF.

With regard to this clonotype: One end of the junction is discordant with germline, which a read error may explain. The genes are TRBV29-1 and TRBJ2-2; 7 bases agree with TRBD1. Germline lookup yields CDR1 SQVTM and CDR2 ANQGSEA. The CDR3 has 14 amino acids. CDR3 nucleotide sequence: TGCAGCGTTGAGAGACAGGGACGGGGTGGGGAGCTGGTTTTT. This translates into CSVERQGRGGELVF.